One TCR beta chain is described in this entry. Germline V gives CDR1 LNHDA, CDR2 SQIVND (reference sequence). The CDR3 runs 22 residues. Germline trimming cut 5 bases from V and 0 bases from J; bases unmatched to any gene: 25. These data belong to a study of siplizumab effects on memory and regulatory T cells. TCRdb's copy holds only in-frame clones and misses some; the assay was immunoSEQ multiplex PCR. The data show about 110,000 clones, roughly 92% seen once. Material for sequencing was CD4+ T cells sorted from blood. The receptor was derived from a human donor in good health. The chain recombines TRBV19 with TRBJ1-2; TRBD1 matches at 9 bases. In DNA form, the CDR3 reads TGTGCCAGTAGTCTCGGACAGGGGCGAATCACGAAATTGGTAAAGACTAACTATGGCTACACCTTC. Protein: CASSLGQGRITKLVKTNYGYTF.